The rows below give T cell receptor beta chains drawn from one sample of a study of regulatory T cells in long-lasting Graves disease. TCRdb reprocessed the multiplex PCR reads via MiXCR and lists one record per CDR3 protein. The data hold roughly 420,000 distinct CDR3 sequences, with roughly 15% observed a single time. The material was peripheral blood mononuclear cells (PBMCs), obtained at new diagnosis, from a patient treated with antithyroid drugs. Receptors were obtained from a female donor with Graves disease. The CDR3 runs from the conserved cysteine through the conserved F or W. A D gene is named only where the DNA matches it firmly. Size is stated for part of the rows, as once, few or many counts, or as a class when the clone is expanded.

D: -; size: few; V: TRBV13; J: TRBJ2-1; DNA: TGTGCCAGCAGCTTTGTGGGATCCTACAATGAGCAGTTCTTC; CDR3: CASSFVGSYNEQFF
D: -; size: -; V: TRBV10-1; J: TRBJ1-1; DNA: TGCGCCAGCAGTGAGCAACAAGGGGGACCCGAGGGGGCTTTCTTT; CDR3: CASSEQQGGPEGAFF
D: -; size: few; V: TRBV6-1; J: TRBJ2-3; DNA: TGTGCCAGCAGTGAAAGGGGGACGGTGCCCGGTTTT; CDR3: CASSERGTVPGF
D: TRBD1; size: many; V: TRBV19; J: TRBJ1-5; DNA: TGTGCCAGCACACTGACAGGGGTTAGGCGCGATCAGCCCCAGCATTTT; CDR3: CASTLTGVRRDQPQHF
D: -; size: -; V: TRBV19; J: TRBJ1-4; DNA: TGTGCCAGTAGTATATGGGTTCGAACTAATGAAAAACTGTTTTTT; CDR3: CASSIWVRTNEKLFF
D: -; size: many; V: TRBV28; J: TRBJ1-1; DNA: TGTGCCAGCAGTACAACGAGCAGGGGGAACACTGAAGCTTTCTTT; CDR3: CASSTTSRGNTEAFF
D: -; size: few; V: TRBV12-3/TRBV12-4; J: TRBJ2-4; DNA: TGTGCCAGCAGTACCAGGGGCCGCGCCAAAAACATTCAGTACTTC; CDR3: CASSTRGRAKNIQYF
D: TRBD2; size: many; V: TRBV9; J: TRBJ2-1; DNA: TGTGCCAGCAGCAATAGTGGGTCTAGCGGGAGGGCCAATGAGCAGTTCTTC; CDR3: CASSNSGSSGRANEQFF
D: -; size: -; V: TRBV3-1; J: TRBJ2-1; DNA: TGTGCCAGCAGCCAAGATTTGCAGACACCGGCCTACAATGAGCAGTTCTTC; CDR3: CASSQDLQTPAYNEQFF
D: -; size: many; V: TRBV5-5; J: TRBJ2-2; DNA: TGTGCCAGCAGCTTGGAGACAGGTTACACCGGGGAGCTGTTTTTT; CDR3: CASSLETGYTGELFF
D: -; size: many; V: TRBV7-9; J: TRBJ2-1; DNA: TGTGCCAGCAGCTCAACCGGGACTGCTGGTGAGCAGTTCTTC; CDR3: CASSSTGTAGEQFF
D: -; size: many; V: TRBV11-2; J: TRBJ2-1; DNA: TGTGCCAGCAGTCATCGGCCGACGGCGCCGAGATCCTACAATGAGCAGTTCTTC; CDR3: CASSHRPTAPRSYNEQFF
D: TRBD2; size: -; V: TRBV10-3; J: TRBJ2-2; DNA: TGTGCCATCAATGGAGGGACTAGCGGGGGTGCGAACACCGGGGAGCTGTTTTTT; CDR3: CAINGGTSGGANTGELFF
D: TRBD2; size: many; V: TRBV10-3; J: TRBJ2-3; DNA: TGTGCCATCAGTGGGTCACTAGCGGGGGGGCCCACAGATACGCAGTATTTT; CDR3: CAISGSLAGGPTDTQYF
D: -; size: few; V: TRBV18; J: TRBJ1-5; DNA: TGTGCCAGCTCCCCCGAGTTAGGGGGGGACCAGCCCCAGCATTTT; CDR3: CASSPELGGDQPQHF
D: -; size: -; V: TRBV27; J: TRBJ1-5; DNA: TGTGCCAGCAGTTTAAATGCCAGGGGAACCAATCAGCCCCAGCATTTT; CDR3: CASSLNARGTNQPQHF
D: -; size: many; V: TRBV20-1; J: TRBJ2-1; DNA: TGCAGTGCTAGAGATTTCCTCTCCTACAATGAGCAGTTCTTC; CDR3: CSARDFLSYNEQFF
D: -; size: few; V: TRBV29-1; J: TRBJ2-7; DNA: TGCAGCGTTGGCATAAACAGGGACGAGCAGTACTTC; CDR3: CSVGINRDEQYF
D: -; size: many; V: TRBV9; J: TRBJ1-2; DNA: TGTGCCAGCAGCATACAACAGGGAGTGGGCTACACCTTC; CDR3: CASSIQQGVGYTF
D: -; size: many; V: TRBV12-5; J: TRBJ1-1; DNA: TGTGCTAGTGGTTTGGCCGGAGGGACTGAAGCTTTCTTT; CDR3: CASGLAGGTEAFF
D: -; size: few; V: TRBV19; J: TRBJ2-4; DNA: TGTGCCAGTAAGGGGCTTGGGGGGGCTGGGAGCATTCAGTACTTC; CDR3: CASKGLGGAGSIQYF
D: -; size: -; V: TRBV19; J: TRBJ1-5; DNA: TGTGCCAGTACGGTGGGGCAAGGCAATCAGCCCCAGCATTTT; CDR3: CASTVGQGNQPQHF
D: -; size: many; V: TRBV2; J: TRBJ2-5; DNA: TGTGCCAGCAGTGAAAGAGGACGGATACAAGAGACCCAGTACTTC; CDR3: CASSERGRIQETQYF
D: TRBD1; size: many; V: TRBV30; J: TRBJ2-7; DNA: TGTGCCTGGACCCTACAGGGGTACGAGCAGTACTTC; CDR3: CAWTLQGYEQYF
D: TRBD2; size: many; V: TRBV5-1; J: TRBJ2-3; DNA: TGCGCCAGCAGCTCCAGAGCGGGGGGCGGATCTAGCACAGATACGCAGTATTTT; CDR3: CASSSRAGGGSSTDTQYF
D: TRBD1; size: many; V: TRBV10-3; J: TRBJ1-1; DNA: TGTGCCATCAGGGGGGACAGCCTCGGCGCTGAAGCTTTCTTT; CDR3: CAIRGDSLGAEAFF
D: -; size: few; V: TRBV6-1; J: TRBJ2-7; DNA: TGTGCCAGCAAAGGGTCAGGCAATTACTACGAGCAGTACTTC; CDR3: CASKGSGNYYEQYF
D: TRBD1; size: many; V: TRBV3-1; J: TRBJ1-2; DNA: TGTGCCAGCAGCCCGTGGGACAGGCTGGACTATGGCTACACCTTC; CDR3: CASSPWDRLDYGYTF
D: -; size: many; V: TRBV12-3/TRBV12-4; J: TRBJ1-5; DNA: TGTGCCAGCAGTTTTGTACCACCCCGCAATCAGCCCCAGCATTTT; CDR3: CASSFVPPRNQPQHF
D: TRBD1; size: -; V: TRBV25-1; J: TRBJ2-7; DNA: TGTGCCAGCGGACAGGGGGTTTACGAGCAGTACTTC; CDR3: CASGQGVYEQYF
D: TRBD1; size: many; V: TRBV5-6; J: TRBJ1-6; DNA: TGTGCCAGCAGCCGGACAGGGGATTCACCCCTCCACTTT; CDR3: CASSRTGDSPLHF
D: -; size: few; V: TRBV20-1; J: TRBJ1-4; DNA: TGCGGTACTGCTGTGGACGGTGGGGAAAAACTGTTTTTT; CDR3: CGTAVDGGEKLFF
D: TRBD2; size: few; V: TRBV6-2/TRBV6-3; J: TRBJ2-1; DNA: TGTGCCGGTAAACTAGCGGCCTACAATGAGCAGTTCTTC; CDR3: CAGKLAAYNEQFF
D: TRBD1; size: -; V: TRBV2; J: TRBJ2-1; DNA: TGTGCCAGCAGCGGTATGTCGACAGGGTCGGTCCGGTTCTTC; CDR3: CASSGMSTGSVRFF
D: -; size: many; V: TRBV5-4; J: TRBJ2-7; DNA: TGTGCCAGCAGCGCCCCCTGGGGGGACCAGGCCACCTACGAGCAGTACTTC; CDR3: CASSAPWGDQATYEQYF
D: TRBD2; size: -; V: TRBV20-1; J: TRBJ2-5; DNA: TGCAGTGCTCTAATGCGGGAGTTTGGGGAGACCCAGTACTTC; CDR3: CSALMREFGETQYF
D: -; size: -; V: TRBV13; J: TRBJ1-1; DNA: TGTGCCGGCCAAGGGGCTAACACTGAAGCTTTCTTT; CDR3: CAGQGANTEAFF
D: -; size: many; V: TRBV30; J: TRBJ1-1; DNA: TGTGCCTGGACGAGGGAAGGAGATGCTGAAGCTTTCTTT; CDR3: CAWTREGDAEAFF
D: -; size: -; V: TRBV2; J: TRBJ1-5; DNA: TGTGCCAGCAGGTCCCAAGGGGATCAGCCCCAGCATTTT; CDR3: CASRSQGDQPQHF
D: TRBD1; size: -; V: TRBV18; J: TRBJ2-1; DNA: TGTGCCAGCTCACCTGGGACAGGGATTTACAATGAGCAGTTCTTC; CDR3: CASSPGTGIYNEQFF
D: -; size: many; V: TRBV20-1; J: TRBJ2-4; DNA: TGCAGTGCTTGGTGGCAACTTTCGACAAAAAACATTCAGTACTTC; CDR3: CSAWWQLSTKNIQYF